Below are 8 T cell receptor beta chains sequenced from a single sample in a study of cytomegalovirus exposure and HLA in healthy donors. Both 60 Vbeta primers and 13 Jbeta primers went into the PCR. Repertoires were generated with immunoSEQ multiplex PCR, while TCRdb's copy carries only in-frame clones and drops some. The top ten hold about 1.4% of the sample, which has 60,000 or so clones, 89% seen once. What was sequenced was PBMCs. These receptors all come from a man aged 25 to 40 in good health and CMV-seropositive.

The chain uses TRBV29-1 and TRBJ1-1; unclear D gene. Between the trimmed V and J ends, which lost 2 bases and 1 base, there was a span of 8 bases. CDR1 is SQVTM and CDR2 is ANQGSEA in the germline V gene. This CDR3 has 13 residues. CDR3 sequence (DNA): TGCAGCGTTGAACAGGAAGGGAACACTGAAGCTTTCTTT. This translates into CSVEQEGNTEAFF.

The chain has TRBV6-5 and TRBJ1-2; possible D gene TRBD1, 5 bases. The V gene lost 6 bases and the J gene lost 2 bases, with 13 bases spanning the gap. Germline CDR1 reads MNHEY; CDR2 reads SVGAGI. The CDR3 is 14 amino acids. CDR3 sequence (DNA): TGTGCCAGCAGCTCCGACAGACTGAACTATGGCTACACCTTC. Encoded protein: CASSSDRLNYGYTF.

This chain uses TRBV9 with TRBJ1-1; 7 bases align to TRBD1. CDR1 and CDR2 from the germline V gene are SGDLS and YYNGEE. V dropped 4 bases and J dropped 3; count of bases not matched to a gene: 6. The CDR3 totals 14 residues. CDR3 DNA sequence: TGTGCCAGCAGCCCTCGACAGGGACACACTGAAGCTTTCTTT. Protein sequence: CASSPRQGHTEAFF.

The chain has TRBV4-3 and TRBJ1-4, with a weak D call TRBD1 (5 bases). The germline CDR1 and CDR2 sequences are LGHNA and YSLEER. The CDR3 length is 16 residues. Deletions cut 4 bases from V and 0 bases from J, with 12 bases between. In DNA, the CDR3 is TGCGCCAGCAGCCCCGGAAAGGGGACAACTAATGAAAAACTGTTTTTT. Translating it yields CASSPGKGTTNEKLFF.

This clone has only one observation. DNA of the CDR3: TGTGCCTGGAGTCCCCCCCCGGGACTTGATTATGAGCAGTTCTTC. It translates to CAWSPPPGLDYEQFF. This chain uses TRBV30 with TRBJ2-1; D might be TRBD2 (6 bases). CDR1 GTSNPN and CDR2 SVGIG come from the germline V gene (reference sequence). V was cut by 2 bases and J by 8 bases, with 19 bases left in between. This CDR3 is built from 15 residues.

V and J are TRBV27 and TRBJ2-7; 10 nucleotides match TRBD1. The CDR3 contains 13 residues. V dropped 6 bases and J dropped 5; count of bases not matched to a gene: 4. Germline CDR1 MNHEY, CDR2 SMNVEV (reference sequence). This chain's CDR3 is CASSSGTGDEQYF. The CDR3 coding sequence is TGTGCCAGCAGCTCGGGGACAGGGGACGAGCAGTACTTC.

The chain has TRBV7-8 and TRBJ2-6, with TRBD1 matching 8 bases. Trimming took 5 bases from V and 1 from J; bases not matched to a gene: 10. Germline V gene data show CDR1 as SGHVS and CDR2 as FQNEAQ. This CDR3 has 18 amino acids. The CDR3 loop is CASSTPTGESSGANVLTF. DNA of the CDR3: TGTGCCAGCAGCACCCCGACAGGGGAATCTTCTGGGGCCAACGTCCTGACTTTC.

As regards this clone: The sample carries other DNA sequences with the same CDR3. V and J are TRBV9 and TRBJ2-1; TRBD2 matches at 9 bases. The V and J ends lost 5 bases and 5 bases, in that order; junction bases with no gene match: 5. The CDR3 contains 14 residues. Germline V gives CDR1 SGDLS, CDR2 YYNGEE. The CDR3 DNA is TGTGCCAGCAGTGGGGGGACTAGCAACAATGAGCAGTTCTTC. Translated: CASSGGTSNNEQFF.